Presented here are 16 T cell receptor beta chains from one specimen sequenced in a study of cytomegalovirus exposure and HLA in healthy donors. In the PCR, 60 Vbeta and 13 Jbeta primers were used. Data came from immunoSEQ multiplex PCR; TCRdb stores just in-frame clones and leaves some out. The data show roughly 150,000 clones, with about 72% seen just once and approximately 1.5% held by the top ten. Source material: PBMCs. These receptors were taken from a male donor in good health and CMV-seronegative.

CDR3 nucleotide sequence: TGTGCCAGCAGTGAGACCGGACAGAGGGCTTTCTTT. It is translated as CASSETGQRAFF. The chain links TRBV6-5 to TRBJ1-1; D may be TRBD1 (6 bases). V lost 5 bases and J lost 11, with 15 bases in between. This CDR3 comprises 12 residues. Germline-derived CDR1 and CDR2 are MNHEY and SVGAGI.

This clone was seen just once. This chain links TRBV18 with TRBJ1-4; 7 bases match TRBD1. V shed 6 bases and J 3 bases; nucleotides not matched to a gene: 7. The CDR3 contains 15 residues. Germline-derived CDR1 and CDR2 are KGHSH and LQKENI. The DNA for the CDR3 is TGTGCCAGCTCTCAAGCGGACAGGTCTAATGAAAAACTGTTTTTT. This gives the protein CASSQADRSNEKLFF.

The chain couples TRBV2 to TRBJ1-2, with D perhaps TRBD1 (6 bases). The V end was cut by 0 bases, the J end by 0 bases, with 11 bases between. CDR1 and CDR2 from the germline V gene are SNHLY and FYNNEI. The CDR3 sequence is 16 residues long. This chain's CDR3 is CASSEAPKGANYGYTF. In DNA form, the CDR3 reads TGTGCCAGCAGTGAAGCACCCAAGGGGGCTAACTATGGCTACACCTTC. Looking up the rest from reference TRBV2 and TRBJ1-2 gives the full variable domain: EPEVTQTPSHQVTQMGQEVILRCVPISNHLYFYWYRQILGQKVEFLVSFYNNEISEKSEIFDDQFSVERPDGSNFTLKIRSTKLEDSAMYFCASSEAPKGANYGYTFGSGTRLTVV.

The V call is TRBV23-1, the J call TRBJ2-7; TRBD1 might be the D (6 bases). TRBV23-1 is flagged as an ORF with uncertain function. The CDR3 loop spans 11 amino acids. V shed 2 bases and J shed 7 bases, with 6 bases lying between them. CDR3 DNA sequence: TGCGCCAGCAGTCAAACAGGGGAGCAGTACTTC. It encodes CASSQTGEQYF.

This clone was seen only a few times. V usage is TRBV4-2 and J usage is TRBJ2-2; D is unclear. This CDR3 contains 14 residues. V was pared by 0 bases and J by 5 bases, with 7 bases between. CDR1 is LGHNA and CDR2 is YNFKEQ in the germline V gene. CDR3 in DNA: TGTGCCAGCAGCCAAGAGCTCGGGACCGGGGAGCTGTTTTTT. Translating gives CASSQELGTGELFF.

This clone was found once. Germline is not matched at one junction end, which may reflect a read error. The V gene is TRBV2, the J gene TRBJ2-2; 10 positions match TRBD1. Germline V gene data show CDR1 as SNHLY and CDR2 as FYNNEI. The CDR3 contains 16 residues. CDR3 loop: CASREDRGRGTGELFF. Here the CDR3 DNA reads TGTGCCAGCAGGGAAGACAGGGGGCGAGGCACCGGGGAGCTGTTTTTT.

CDR3 bases: TGTGCCAGCAGTTATGTTAGCGGGAGGGCGGGAGATACGCAGTATTTT. Residues: CASSYVSGRAGDTQYF. This chain links TRBV6-5 with TRBJ2-3; 11 bases match TRBD2. With V trimmed by 3 bases and J by 5 bases, 7 bases remained unmatched. This CDR3 comprises 16 residues. Germline CDR1 is MNHEY and CDR2 is SVGAGI.

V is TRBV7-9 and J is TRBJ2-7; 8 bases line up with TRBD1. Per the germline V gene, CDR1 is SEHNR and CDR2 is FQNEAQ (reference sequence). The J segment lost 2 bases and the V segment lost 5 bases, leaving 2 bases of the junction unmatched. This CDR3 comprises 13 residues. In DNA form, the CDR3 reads TGTGCCAGCAGCCCGGACAGGGCCTACGAGCAGTACTTC. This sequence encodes CASSPDRAYEQYF. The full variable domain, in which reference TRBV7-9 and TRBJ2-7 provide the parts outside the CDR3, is DTGVSQNPRHKITKRGQNVTFRCDPISEHNRLYWYRQTLGQGPEFLTYFQNEAQLEKSRLLSDRFSAERPKGSFSTLEIQRTEQGDSAMYLCASSPDRAYEQYFGPGTRLTVT.

The CDR3 is CASSVREFGTGELFF. CDR3 coding DNA: TGTGCCAGCAGCGTGCGGGAGTTTGGCACCGGGGAGCTGTTTTTT. The chain employs TRBV6-1 and TRBJ2-2, with TRBD2 identical over 7 bases. The CDR3 runs 15 residues. Losses at the gene ends were 6 bases for V and 4 bases for J; bases not matched to a gene: 8. CDR1 is MNHNS, CDR2 SASEGT, per germline.

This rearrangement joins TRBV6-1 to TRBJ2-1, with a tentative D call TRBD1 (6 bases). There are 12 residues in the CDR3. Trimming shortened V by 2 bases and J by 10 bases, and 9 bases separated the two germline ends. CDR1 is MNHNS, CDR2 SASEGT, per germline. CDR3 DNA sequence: TGTGCCAGCAGTGAATTTGGGGGCGAGCAGTTCTTC. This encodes CASSEFGGEQFF.

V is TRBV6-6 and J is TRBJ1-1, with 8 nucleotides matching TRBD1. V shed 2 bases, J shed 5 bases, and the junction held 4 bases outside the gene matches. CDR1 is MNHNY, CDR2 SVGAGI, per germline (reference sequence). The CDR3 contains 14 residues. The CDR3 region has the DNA TGTGCCAGCAGTTACGGACAGGGAAAAACTGAAGCTTTCTTT. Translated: CASSYGQGKTEAFF.

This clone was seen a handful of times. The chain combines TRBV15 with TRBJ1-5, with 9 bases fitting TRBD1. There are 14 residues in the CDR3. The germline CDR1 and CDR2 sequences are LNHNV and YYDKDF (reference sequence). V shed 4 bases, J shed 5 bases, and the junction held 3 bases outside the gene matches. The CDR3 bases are TGTGCCACCAGCAAGGACAGGGGTCATCAGCCCCAGCATTTT. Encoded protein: CATSKDRGHQPQHF.

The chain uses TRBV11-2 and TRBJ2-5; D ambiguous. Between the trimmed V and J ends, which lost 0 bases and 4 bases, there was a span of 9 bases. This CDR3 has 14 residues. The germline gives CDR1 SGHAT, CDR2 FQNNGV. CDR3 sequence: CASSLDHFGETQYF. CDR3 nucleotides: TGTGCCAGCAGCTTAGACCATTTCGGAGAGACCCAGTACTTC.

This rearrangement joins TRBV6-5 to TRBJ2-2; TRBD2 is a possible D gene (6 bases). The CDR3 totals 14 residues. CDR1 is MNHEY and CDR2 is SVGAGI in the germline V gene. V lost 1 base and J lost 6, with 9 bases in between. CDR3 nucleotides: TGTGCCAGCAGTTACTTCACGGGGGCCGGGGAGCTGTTTTTT. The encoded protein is CASSYFTGAGELFF.

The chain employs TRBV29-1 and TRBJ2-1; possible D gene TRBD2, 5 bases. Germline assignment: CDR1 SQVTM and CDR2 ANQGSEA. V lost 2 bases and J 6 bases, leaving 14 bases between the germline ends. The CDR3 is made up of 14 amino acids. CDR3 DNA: TGCAGCGTTGAAAAGTTCGGGGTCACCAATGAGCAGTTCTTC. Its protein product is CSVEKFGVTNEQFF.

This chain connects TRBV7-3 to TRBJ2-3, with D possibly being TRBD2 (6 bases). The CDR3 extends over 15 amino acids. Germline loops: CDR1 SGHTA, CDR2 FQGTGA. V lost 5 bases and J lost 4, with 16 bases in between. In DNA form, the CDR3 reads TGTGCCAGCAGCCCGACCGGGACTCGGGCAGATACGCAGTATTTT. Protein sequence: CASSPTGTRADTQYF.